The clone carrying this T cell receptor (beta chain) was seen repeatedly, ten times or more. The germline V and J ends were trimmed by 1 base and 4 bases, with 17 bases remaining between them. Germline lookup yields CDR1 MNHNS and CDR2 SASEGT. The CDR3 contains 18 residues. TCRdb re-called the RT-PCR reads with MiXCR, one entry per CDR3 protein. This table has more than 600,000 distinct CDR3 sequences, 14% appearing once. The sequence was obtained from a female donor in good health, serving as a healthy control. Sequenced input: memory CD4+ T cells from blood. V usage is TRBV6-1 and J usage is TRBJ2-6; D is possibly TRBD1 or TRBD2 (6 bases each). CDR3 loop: CASSEDGGLIYGANVLTF. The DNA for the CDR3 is TGTGCCAGCAGTGAAGACGGGGGCTTAATCTACGGGGCCAACGTCCTGACTTTC.